The 6 T cell receptor beta chains given below trace back to one sample, sequenced in a study of T cell repertoires in cytomegalovirus infection. TCRdb reprocessed the reads via MiXCR and lists one record per CDR3 protein. The sample lists approximately 910,000 distinct CDR3 sequences; 30% to 40% were seen once. Their antigen targets remain unknown. Sequenced here: cultured CD8+ T cells from PBMCs, sampled from culture after CMV antigen stimulation. Receptor source: a human donor in good health (CMV status not recorded). Some clones in this sample may be carry-over from other donors' samples.

This clonotype was found a few times. The chain is built from TRBV19 and TRBJ2-5; 8 bases fit TRBD2. The CDR3 loop spans 17 amino acids. Germline V gene lookup returns CDR1 LNHDA and CDR2 SQIVND (reference sequence). Losses at the gene ends were 5 bases for V and 1 base for J; bases not matched to a gene: 12. The CDR3 loop reads CASSPLGSGGSQETQYF. For the CDR3, the DNA is TGTGCCAGTAGTCCCCTTGGGAGCGGGGGATCCCAAGAGACCCAGTACTTC.

This clonotype was detected only a few times. The CDR3 is CSARDRGSGNDNEQFF. CDR3 coding DNA: TGCAGTGCTAGAGATCGAGGTAGCGGGAATGACAATGAGCAGTTCTTC. The chain links TRBV20-1 to TRBJ2-1, with 8 bases matching TRBD2. CDR3 length: 16 residues. In germline, CDR1 is DFQATT, CDR2 SNEGSKA (reference sequence). The J segment lost 5 bases and the V segment lost 0 bases, leaving 9 bases of the junction unmatched.

This clonotype was detected a few times. As DNA, the CDR3 is TGTGCCAGCAGGGAACTAGGCGATACGCAGTATTTT. Protein: CASRELGDTQYF. The chain is built from TRBV6-5 and TRBJ2-3, with D perhaps TRBD2 (5 bases). V was cut by 6 bases and J by 6 bases, with 10 bases left in between. The germline V gene has CDR1 MNHEY and CDR2 SVGAGI. This CDR3 has 12 residues.

This clonotype was seen a few times. The chain employs TRBV12-3 or TRBV12-4 and TRBJ2-3, with 7 bases matching TRBD1. The CDR3 length is 16 residues. V lost 1 base and J lost 2; bases outside the gene matches: 6. This CDR3 is CASSLGYRGDTDTQYF. CDR3 DNA: TGTGCCAGCAGTTTAGGATACAGGGGTGACACAGATACGCAGTATTTT.

With regard to this clonotype: A much more abundant neighbour one base away suggests this may be a read error. No conserved phenylalanine or tryptophan ends this CDR3, so it is likely a read error. The chain has TRBV27 and TRBJ1-5, with 8 bases fitting TRBD1. Trimming took 6 bases from V and 6 from J; bases not matched to a gene: 4. CDR3 length equals 13 residues. CDR1 MNHEY and CDR2 SMNVEV come from the germline V gene (reference sequence). In nucleotides, the CDR3 is TGTGCCAGCAGAGACAGGGGTAGTCAGCCCCAGCATTAT. Protein: CASRDRGSQPQHY.

This clonotype was found once. A much larger clone is a single base away; this may be a read error. The CDR3 spells CTSSLADGYEQYF. In nucleotides, the CDR3 is TGTACCAGCAGCTTAGCGGACGGTTACGAGCAGTACTTC. The V and J genes are TRBV7-6 and TRBJ2-7, with D possibly TRBD2 on 6 matching bases. Germline V gene sequence: CDR1 SGHVS, CDR2 FNYEAQ. The CDR3 has 13 residues. Supplemented by reference TRBV7-6 and TRBJ2-7, the full variable domain reads GAGVSQSPRYKVTKRGQDVALRCDPISGHVSLYWYRQALGQGPEFLTYFNYEAQQDKSGLPNDRFSAERPEGSISTLTIQRTEQRDSAMYRCTSSLADGYEQYFGPGTRLTVT.